This TCR beta chain was sequenced for a study of immune heterogeneity within non-small cell lung tumors (dated by TCRdb to 2016 to 2018). For context, the study as a whole: By histology, a handful of squamous cell carcinomas, 10 non-squamous carcinomas and 1 tumor not otherwise specified were included. The study combined whole-exome sequencing, RNA-seq and TCR beta repertoire sequencing of multiple spatially distinct regions from each NSCLC tumor to examine intratumoral immune heterogeneity. TCR repertoires were analyzed from roughly 60 tumor loci of approximately 14 patients, while transcriptome data covered only 35 to 45 loci from about a dozen patients. Binding of neoantigens to the HLA alleles of each patient was predicted with netMHCpan-3.0 for mutant peptides of 8 to 11 amino acids. Study-wide conclusions, independent of this receptor: A moderate positive correlation (R about 0.35), which was statistically significant, linked local T-cell repertoire clonality to local tumor mutational burden. Identical dominant CDR3B clonotypes recurred across loci within a patient, yet different tumor locations also harbored unique high-frequency clones. High-frequency TCR beta clonotypes were found to be largely distinct between individual patients.

Including the terminal cysteine and phenylalanine, the CDR3 comprises 17 residues. CDR3 DNA only is kept here, 51 bases in frame from base 1. V is clipped by 4 bases and J by 3 bases, and the sequence between their germline boundaries is 19 bases long. According to the germline V gene, CDR1 reads SGHRS and CDR2 reads YFSETQ. For the TCR template, genomic DNA was extracted from bulk tumor tissue, and approximately 600 ng of gDNA was amplified for each sample. During surgery, several biopsies were collected from each primary tumor and placed as far from one another as possible within the tumor mass. The study cohort was described as untreated, and the patients were newly diagnosed NSCLC cases having curative surgery. The samples came from roughly 15 patients with newly diagnosed non-small cell lung cancer who were having surgery intended to be curative. A couple of independent pathologists reviewed the resected tumor masses. Only DNA and RNA samples of high quality went on to sequencing.

At least ten counts were recorded for this clonotype. Its specific antigen is unknown. No much larger clone is present one base from it, and per-base qualities are unavailable. A multiplex PCR system amplified the TCR beta CDR3 region, with a first 10-cycle round using 32 V-gene forward and 13 J-gene reverse primers. The first PCR round used a QIAGEN Multiplex PCR Kit, and the primer sequences were filed in Chinese patent CN105087789A. Illumina universal primers were added in a second PCR round performed with the Phusion High-Fidelity PCR Kit. TCR libraries were paired-end sequenced at 151 bp read length on the Illumina HiSeq X Ten platform. Regarding the original processing steps: Cutadapt was used to discard reads without multiplex PCR primers, PEAR merged the read pairs, and MiXCR with default settings called the CDR3 regions. Repertoire diversity was assessed by Shannon entropy, and clonality was calculated as one minus the Shannon entropy divided by the ln of the count of productive unique sequences. A clonotype counted as a dominant or high-frequency T-cell clone when its frequency was 0.5% or higher. TCRdb reprocessing: public reads trimmed at Q25 with fastp, clones called with MiXCR, in-frame beta chains kept. When rows share a CDR3 protein, they turn into one entry using the most common DNA and genes. TCRdb, not the original authors, processed these V and J calls. The sample includes about 34,000 distinct CDR3 sequences, with around 28% observed a single time. The leading ten clones occupy about 4% of the sample.

The sample was lung tumor tissue. The sequence derives from a man between 40 and 49 years old with non-small cell lung cancer. The chain was built from TRBV5-1 and TRBJ1-4; confidence is insufficient to name the D gene. The CDR3 reads as follows: CASSLSPRGNSNEKLFF. The DNA reads as follows: TGCGCCAGCAGCCTGTCCCCCAGAGGGAACTCTAATGAAAAACTGTTTTTT.